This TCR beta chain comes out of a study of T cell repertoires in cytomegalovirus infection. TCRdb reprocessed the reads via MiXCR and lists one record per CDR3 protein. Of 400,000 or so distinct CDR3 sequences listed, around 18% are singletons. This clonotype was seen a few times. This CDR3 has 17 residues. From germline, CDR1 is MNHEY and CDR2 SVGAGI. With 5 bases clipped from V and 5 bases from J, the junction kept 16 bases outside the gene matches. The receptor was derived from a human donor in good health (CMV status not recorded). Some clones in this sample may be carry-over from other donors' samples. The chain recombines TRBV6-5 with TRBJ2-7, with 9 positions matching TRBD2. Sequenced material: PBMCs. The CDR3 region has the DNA TGTGCCAGCAGTCCCCCAACTCCGGGACTAGCTGTAAACGAGCAGTACTTC. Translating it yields CASSPPTPGLAVNEQYF.